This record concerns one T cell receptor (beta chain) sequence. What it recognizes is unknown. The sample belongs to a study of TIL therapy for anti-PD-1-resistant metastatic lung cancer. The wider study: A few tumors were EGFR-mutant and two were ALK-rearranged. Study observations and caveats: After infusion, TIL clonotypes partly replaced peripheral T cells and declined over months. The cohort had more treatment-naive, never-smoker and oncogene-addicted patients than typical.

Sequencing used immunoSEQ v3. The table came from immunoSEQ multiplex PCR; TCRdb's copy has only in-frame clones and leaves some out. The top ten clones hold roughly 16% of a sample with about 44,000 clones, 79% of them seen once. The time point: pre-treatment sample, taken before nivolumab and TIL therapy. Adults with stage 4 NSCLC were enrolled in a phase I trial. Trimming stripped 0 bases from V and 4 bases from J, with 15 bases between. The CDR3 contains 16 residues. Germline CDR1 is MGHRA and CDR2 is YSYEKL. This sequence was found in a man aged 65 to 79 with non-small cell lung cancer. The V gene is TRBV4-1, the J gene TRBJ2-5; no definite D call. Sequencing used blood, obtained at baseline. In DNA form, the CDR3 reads TGCGCCAGCAGCCAAGAGCGCGGTGAAGCCCGAGAGACCCAGTACTTC. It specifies CASSQERGEARETQYF.